This T cell receptor beta chain was sequenced for a study of Ad26.COV2.S vaccination and SARS-CoV-2 variants (dated by TCRdb to the early 2020s). Describing the broader study: Vaccine-arm donors came from COV1001, a multicentre, randomized, double-blind, placebo-controlled phase I-IIa trial of Ad26.COV2.S in healthy adults. Trial participants were randomized into five groups of five: low-dose or high-dose Ad26.COV2.S given once or twice, or placebo on both occasions. TCRbeta repertoire sequencing was used to assess the specificity and breadth of SARS-CoV-2-reactive T cell receptors after Ad26.COV2.S vaccination. Ad26.COV2.S was administered intramuscularly at a dose of 5x10^10 or 1x10^11 viral particles, either as one shot or as two shots given 56 days apart. The TCR-sequenced set comprised approximately 30 samples: some 20 Ad26.COV2.S vaccine recipients, 5 placebo recipients and 8 SARS-CoV-2 convalescent individuals. Throughout the experiments and outcome assessment, investigators stayed blinded to trial group allocation. Here is what the overall study found, with its caveats: According to the authors, total T cell responses may have been underestimated by the TCR breadth and depth analyses. Non-spike TCR breadth was comparable between vaccine and placebo recipients, consistent with the vaccine containing only spike. The study lacked the statistical power to compare responses across vaccine doses or regimens. Spike-specific TCR breadth was higher in Ad26.COV2.S recipients than in placebo recipients (P = 0.0014). After vaccination, spike-specific CD8+ and CD4+ T cell responses were reported to show substantial breadth.

TCRbeta CDR3 regions were sequenced with the immunoSEQ Assay. After extraction, genomic DNA underwent amplification by bias-controlled multiplex PCR, followed by high-throughput sequencing. The original pipeline was this. To quantify the absolute abundance of every unique TCRbeta CDR3 region, sequences were collapsed and filtered. Usable DNA was measured by amplifying reference genes present in all nucleated cells, and TCRbeta template counts were normalized to that usable DNA to estimate T cell fraction. Repertoire TCRs were annotated as SARS-CoV-2-specific by exact matching of V gene, CDR3 amino acid sequence and J gene to a known reactive TCR set. The reference SARS-CoV-2 TCR set was derived from MIRA and filtered for enrichment in COVID-19-positive ImmuneCODE repertoires, a step that removed public or cross-reactive TCRs. Drawing on the MIRA antigens, annotated TCRs were analysed further at the level of specific ORF or position within ORF. Breadth was defined as annotated unique rearrangements over total unique productive rearrangements; depth was the summed frequency of those rearrangements. Two-sided Wilcoxon rank-sum tests were used to compare TCR breadth between groups. The immuneACCESS repertoire file appears here via TCRdb, limited to in-frame rearrangements. These files lack a portion of the clones; in checked studies, under half of the deficit traces to unresolved V genes, and the cause of the others is not known. The V and J calls and clone size come from that table; D and trimming were worked out from the DNA. The sample records around 450,000 clones, 89% of which are singletons. Together, the top ten hold over 2.5% of the sample.

The treatment or condition label corresponds to: over 15 received Ad26.COV2.S at low or high dose, single or two shots; 5 received placebo; per-sample allocation not given. For vaccine and placebo recipients, the sequenced repertoires came from samples collected on day 63 after the first injection. Cohort 1b enrolled around 23 adults aged 18-55 years at a single site in Boston, USA, between 29 July and 7 August 2020. As a vaccine, Ad26.COV2.S was a replication-incompetent adenovirus type 26 vector that expressed a prefusion-stabilized SARS-CoV-2 spike protein derived from the original Wuhan strain. Comment on this clone: The antigen this receptor binds is unknown. No per-base quality is available; no much larger clone lies one base away.

The receptor was isolated from a person aged 18-65 years who received the Ad26.COV2.S COVID-19 vaccine or a placebo. The sample was peripheral blood, taken in a trial of Ad26.COV2.S vaccine versus placebo.

The CDR3 protein: CASSLSRAAEKLFF. The sequenced DNA: TGTGCCAGCAGCTTAAGTCGCGCAGCCGAAAAACTGTTTTTT. This chain joins TRBV7-2 to TRBJ1-4; no D segment can be confidently identified. The germline V gene gives CDR1 as SGHTA and CDR2 as FQGNSA. Inclusive of the bounding cysteine and phenylalanine, the CDR3 is 14 residues long. The kept DNA is CDR3 alone, 42 bases in frame from the first base. Trimming at the junction amounts to 2 bases on V and 8 bases on J, and the germline ends lie 12 bases apart.